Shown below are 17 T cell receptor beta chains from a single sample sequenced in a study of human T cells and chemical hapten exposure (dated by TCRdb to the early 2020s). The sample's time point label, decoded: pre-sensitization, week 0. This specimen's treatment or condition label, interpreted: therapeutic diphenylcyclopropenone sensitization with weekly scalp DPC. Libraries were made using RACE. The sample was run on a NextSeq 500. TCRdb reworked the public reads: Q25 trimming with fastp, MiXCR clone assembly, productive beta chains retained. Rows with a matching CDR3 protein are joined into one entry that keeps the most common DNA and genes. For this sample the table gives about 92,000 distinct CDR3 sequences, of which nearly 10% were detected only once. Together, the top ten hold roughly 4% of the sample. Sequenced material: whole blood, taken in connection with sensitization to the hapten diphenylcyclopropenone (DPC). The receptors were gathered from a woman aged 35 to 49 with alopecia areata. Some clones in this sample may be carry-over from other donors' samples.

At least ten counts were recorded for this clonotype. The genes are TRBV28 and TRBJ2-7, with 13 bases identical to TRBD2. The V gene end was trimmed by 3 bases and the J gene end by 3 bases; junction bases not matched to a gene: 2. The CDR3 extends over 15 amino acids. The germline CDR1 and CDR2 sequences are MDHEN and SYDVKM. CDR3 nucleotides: TGTGCCAGCAGTTTGTGGACTAGCGGGGGCTACGAGCAGTACTTC. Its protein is CASSLWTSGGYEQYF.

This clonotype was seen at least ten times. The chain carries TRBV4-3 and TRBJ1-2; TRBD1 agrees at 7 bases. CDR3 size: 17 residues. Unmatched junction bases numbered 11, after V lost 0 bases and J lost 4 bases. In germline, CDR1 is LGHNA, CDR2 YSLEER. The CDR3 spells CASSQEATGLEVYGYTF. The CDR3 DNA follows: TGCGCCAGCAGCCAAGAGGCGACAGGGCTCGAAGTCTATGGCTACACCTTC.

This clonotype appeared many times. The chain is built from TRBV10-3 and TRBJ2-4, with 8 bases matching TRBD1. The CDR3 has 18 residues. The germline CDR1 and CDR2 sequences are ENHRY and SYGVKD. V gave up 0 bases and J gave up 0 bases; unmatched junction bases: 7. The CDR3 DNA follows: TGTGCCATCAGTGAGTCGGGGGGACAGGTTCTAGCCAAAAACATTCAGTACTTC. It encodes CAISESGGQVLAKNIQYF.

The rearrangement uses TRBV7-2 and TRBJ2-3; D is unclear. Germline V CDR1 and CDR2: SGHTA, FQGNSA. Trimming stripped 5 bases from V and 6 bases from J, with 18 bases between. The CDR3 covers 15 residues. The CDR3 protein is CASSGRAVGADTQYF. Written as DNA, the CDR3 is TGTGCCAGCAGCGGACGGGCGGTCGGTGCGGATACGCAGTATTTT.

The CDR3: CASSPWTSDTQYF. The CDR3 DNA reads TGTGCCAGCAGCCCTTGGACGTCAGATACGCAGTATTTT. V gene TRBV14 combines with J gene TRBJ2-3; no reliable D call. The CDR3 is 13 amino acids. Trimming pared 4 bases from V and 4 bases from J, leaving 9 bases between. CDR1 and CDR2 (germline): SGHDN, FVKESK.

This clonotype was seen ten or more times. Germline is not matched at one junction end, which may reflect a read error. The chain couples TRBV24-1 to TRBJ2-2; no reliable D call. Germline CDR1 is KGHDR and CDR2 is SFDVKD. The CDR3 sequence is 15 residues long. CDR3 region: CATRDERTNTGELFF. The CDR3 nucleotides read TGTGCCACCCGTGACGAGAGAACGAACACCGGGGAGCTGTTTTTT.

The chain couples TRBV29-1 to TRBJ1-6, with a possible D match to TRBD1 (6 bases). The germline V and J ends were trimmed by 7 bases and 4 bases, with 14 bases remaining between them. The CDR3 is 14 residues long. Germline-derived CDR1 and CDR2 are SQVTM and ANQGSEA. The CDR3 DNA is TGCAGCGCCCAAGAGGACAGTTATAATTCACCCCTCCACTTT. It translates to CSAQEDSYNSPLHF.

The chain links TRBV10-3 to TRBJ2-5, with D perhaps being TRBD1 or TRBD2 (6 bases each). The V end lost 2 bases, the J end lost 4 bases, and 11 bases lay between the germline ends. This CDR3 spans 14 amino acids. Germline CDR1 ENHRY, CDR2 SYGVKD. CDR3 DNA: TGTGCCATCAGTGAGGTCGGAGGGGGAGAGACCCAGTACTTC. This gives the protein CAISEVGGGETQYF.

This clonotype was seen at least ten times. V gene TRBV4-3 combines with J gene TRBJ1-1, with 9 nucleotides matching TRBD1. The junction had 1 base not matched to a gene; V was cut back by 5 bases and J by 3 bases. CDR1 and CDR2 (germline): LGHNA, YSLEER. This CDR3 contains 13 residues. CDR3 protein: CASSRQGDTEAFF. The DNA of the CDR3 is TGCGCCAGCAGCAGACAGGGGGACACTGAAGCTTTCTTT.

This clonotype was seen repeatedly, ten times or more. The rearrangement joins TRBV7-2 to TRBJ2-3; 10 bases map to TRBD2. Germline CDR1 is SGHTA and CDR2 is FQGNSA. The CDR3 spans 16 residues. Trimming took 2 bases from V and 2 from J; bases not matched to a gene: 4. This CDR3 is CASSLSLAGATDTQYF. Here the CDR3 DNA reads TGTGCCAGCAGCTTAAGCCTAGCGGGGGCCACAGATACGCAGTATTTT.

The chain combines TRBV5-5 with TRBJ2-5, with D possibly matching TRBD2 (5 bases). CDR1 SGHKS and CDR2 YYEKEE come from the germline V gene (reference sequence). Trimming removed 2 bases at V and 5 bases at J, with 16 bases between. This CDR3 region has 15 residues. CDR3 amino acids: CASSFSAGVGETQYF. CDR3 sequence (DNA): TGTGCCAGCAGCTTCTCTGCGGGCGTAGGGGAGACCCAGTACTTC.

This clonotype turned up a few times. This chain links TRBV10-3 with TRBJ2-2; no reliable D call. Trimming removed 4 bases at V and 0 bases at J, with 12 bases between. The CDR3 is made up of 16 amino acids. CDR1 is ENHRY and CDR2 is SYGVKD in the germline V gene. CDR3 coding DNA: TGTGCCATCAGTGTAGACACGTTCGCGAACACCGGGGAGCTGTTTTTT. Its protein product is CAISVDTFANTGELFF.

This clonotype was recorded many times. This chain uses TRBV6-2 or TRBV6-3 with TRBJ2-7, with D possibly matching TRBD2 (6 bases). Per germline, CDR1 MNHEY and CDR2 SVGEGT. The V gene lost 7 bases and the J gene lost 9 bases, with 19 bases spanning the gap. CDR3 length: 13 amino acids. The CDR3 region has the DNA TGTGCCAGCACGCGGGACGGGACTTCGTGGCAGTACTTC. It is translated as CASTRDGTSWQYF.

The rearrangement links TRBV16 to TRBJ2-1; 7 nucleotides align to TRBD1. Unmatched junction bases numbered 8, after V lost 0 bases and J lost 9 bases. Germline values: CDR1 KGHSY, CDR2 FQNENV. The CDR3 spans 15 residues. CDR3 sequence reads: CASSQSILTGAEQFF. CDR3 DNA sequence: TGTGCCAGCAGCCAATCGATTTTAACAGGGGCTGAGCAGTTCTTC.

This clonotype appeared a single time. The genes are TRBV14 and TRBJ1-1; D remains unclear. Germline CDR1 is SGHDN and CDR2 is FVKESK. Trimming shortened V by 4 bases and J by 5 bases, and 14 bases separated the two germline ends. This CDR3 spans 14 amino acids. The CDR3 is CASSPGPLGTEAFF. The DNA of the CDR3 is TGTGCCAGCAGCCCTGGGCCTCTGGGAACTGAAGCTTTCTTT.

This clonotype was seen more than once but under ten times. The CDR3 DNA reads as TGCGCCAGCAGCCAAGGTGACTCGACCCTCTACGAGCAGTACTTC. Protein: CASSQGDSTLYEQYF. The rearrangement uses TRBV4-3 and TRBJ2-7; D gene ambiguous. Looked up from germline, CDR1 is LGHNA and CDR2 is YSLEER. V lost 1 base to trimming and J lost 3 bases, with 13 bases between them. The CDR3 totals 15 residues.

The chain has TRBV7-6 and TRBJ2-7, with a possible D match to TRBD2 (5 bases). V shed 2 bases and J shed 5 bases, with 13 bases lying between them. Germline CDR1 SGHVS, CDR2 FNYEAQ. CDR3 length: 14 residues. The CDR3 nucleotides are TGTGCCAGCAGCTTACGACGGGGAGATAACGAGCAGTACTTC. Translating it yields CASSLRRGDNEQYF.